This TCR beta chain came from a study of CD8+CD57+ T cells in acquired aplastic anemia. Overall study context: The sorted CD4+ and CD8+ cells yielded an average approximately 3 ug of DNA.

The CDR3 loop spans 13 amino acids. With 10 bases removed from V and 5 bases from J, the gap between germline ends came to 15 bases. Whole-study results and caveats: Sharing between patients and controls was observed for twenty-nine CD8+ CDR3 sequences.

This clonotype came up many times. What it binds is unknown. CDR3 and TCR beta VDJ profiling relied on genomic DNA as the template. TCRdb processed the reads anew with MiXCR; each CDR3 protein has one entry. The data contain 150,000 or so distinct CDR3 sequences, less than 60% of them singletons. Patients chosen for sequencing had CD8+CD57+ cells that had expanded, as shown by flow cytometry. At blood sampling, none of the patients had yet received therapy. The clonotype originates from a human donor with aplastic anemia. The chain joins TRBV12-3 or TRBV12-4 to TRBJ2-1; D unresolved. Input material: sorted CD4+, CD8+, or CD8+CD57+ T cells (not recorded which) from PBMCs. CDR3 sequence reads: CATHGSVDNEQFF. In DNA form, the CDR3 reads TGTGCCACCCACGGGTCAGTGGACAATGAGCAGTTCTTC.